Listed here is a single TCR beta chain. A few counts support this clone. Its specific antigen is unknown. No base quality values were provided; no much bigger clone lies one nucleotide off. Donors formed part of the validation cohort, which comprised 120 or so subjects and was distinct from the first cohort of 670 or so subjects. The method was the immunoSEQ multiplex PCR assay. The published analysis was carried out like this. A statistical classification framework was built to diagnose cytomegalovirus status from the catalog of TCR beta chain sequences. TCRdb mirrors the immuneACCESS table, restricted to in-frame sequences. Some clones are absent from its copies; in checked studies, under half trace to an unresolved V gene, and the reason for the others is unknown. D and trimming come from the DNA, and the V and J calls and clone size come from that table. The sample yields some 120,000 clones; about 84% were counted once. The top ten clones comprise approximately 2.3% of the sample.

This sample was taken from a study of cytomegalovirus exposure and HLA in healthy donors listed by TCRdb under 2017. Study-level background: A later analysis indicated that the 100 to 150 validation repertoires were generated on the platform also employed for the 700 or so repertoires of the first cohort. The study aimed to test whether signatures of past pathogen exposure could be identified by cataloging public T cell receptors. In addition to the first cohort of 666 subjects, a separate validation cohort of around 110 different subjects was used. To predict cytomegalovirus infection status, the study brought together high-throughput TCR immunosequencing, statistical association of individual TCRs with disease status, and machine learning.

The germline V gene supplies CDR1 SGDLS and CDR2 YYNGEE. The CDR3 spans 16 residues, from the cysteine through the phenylalanine. Just CDR3 DNA is preserved here, 48 bases in frame from base 1. V is clipped by 0 bases and J by 0 bases, and the sequence between their germline boundaries is 11 bases long. Summary of the overall study and its limitations: The classifier was reported to diagnose cytomegalovirus status with high specificity and sensitivity in both the original and validation cohorts. In the study, roughly 160 TCR beta chains were listed as associated with cytomegalovirus. It was suggested by the authors that the approach could potentially be generalized to other disease states and immunological phenotypes. A few of the identified cytomegalovirus-associated TCR beta chains were confirmed in vitro to be specific for cytomegalovirus antigens. Most TCR sequences were observed very rarely across donors, whereas some public TCRs were present in many individuals. Of the cluster scores, 90% to 95% were above 0 in a later analysis, which found that TCRs clustered in the first cohort also tended to co-occur in the 120 or so validation repertoires. A later analysis lacked HLA typing for the validation cohort, so it scored co-occurrence in that cohort across all 110 or so repertoires.

This clonotype was obtained from a woman aged 25 to 39 in good health and CMV-seronegative. The sequence links TRBV9 to TRBJ2-3, with the D gene too uncertain to name. Sequenced sample: PBMCs. The DNA sequence is TGTGCCAGCAGCGTAGGGGCAGGTTTTAGCACAGATACGCAGTATTTT. Translation gives CASSVGAGFSTDTQYF.